Listed below are T cell receptor beta chains from one sample, sequenced in a study of cytomegalovirus exposure and HLA in healthy donors. Repertoires were generated with immunoSEQ multiplex PCR, while TCRdb's copy carries only in-frame clones and drops some. The data hold some 210,000 clones, with around 81% observed a single time. Sequenced sample: PBMCs. The source of these receptors is a woman between 45 and 65 years old in good health and CMV-seropositive. The CDR3 runs from the conserved cysteine through the conserved F or W. The D gene is left open where the match is weak. Clone sizes are given selectively: once, few, many, or a class where the clone is expanded.

j_call	d_call	clone_size	v_call	cdr3_aa	cdr3_nt
TRBJ1-4	.	.	TRBV5-1	CASSADSTGEKLFF	TGCGCCAGCAGCGCAGACAGTACAGGTGAAAAACTGTTTTTT
TRBJ1-1	.	.	TRBV6-5	CAISDRPGTEAFF	TGTGCCATCAGTGACAGGCCCGGCACTGAAGCTTTCTTT
TRBJ2-2	.	.	TRBV30	CAWSWGAGELFF	TGTGCCTGGAGTTGGGGGGCCGGGGAGCTGTTTTTT
TRBJ1-1	.	.	TRBV6-6	CASSRQENTEAFF	TGTGCCAGCAGTCGACAGGAGAACACTGAAGCTTTCTTT
TRBJ1-4	.	.	TRBV25-1	CASSEYGGTFNEKLFF	TGTGCCAGCAGTGAATATGGAGGGACCTTTAATGAAAAACTGTTTTTT
TRBJ1-5	.	.	TRBV27	CASSLFSGYSNQPQHF	TGTGCCAGCAGTTTATTTTCAGGTTATAGCAATCAGCCCCAGCATTTT
TRBJ2-7	TRBD1	.	TRBV2	CASSFTGTGSIRDYEQYF	TGTGCCAGCAGTTTCACCGGGACAGGGAGCATAAGGGATTACGAGCAGTACTTC
TRBJ2-5	TRBD1	.	TRBV7-9	CASSPRTGGDQETQYF	TGTGCCAGCAGCCCGAGGACAGGGGGGGATCAAGAGACCCAGTACTTC
TRBJ1-1	.	.	TRBV7-3	CASSLMKVGGTEAFF	TGTGCCAGCAGCTTAATGAAAGTGGGGGGCACTGAAGCTTTCTTT
TRBJ1-1	TRBD1	.	TRBV5-4	CASSFPGTGGTEAFF	TGTGCCAGCAGCTTCCCCGGGACAGGGGGCACTGAAGCTTTCTTT
TRBJ1-1	.	few	TRBV7-9	CASSLTVHEAFF	TGTGCCAGCAGCTTAACTGTCCACGAAGCTTTCTTT
TRBJ1-6	.	.	TRBV7-4	CASSSRKELPSPLHF	TGTGCCAGCAGCTCTCGAAAGGAGTTACCTTCACCCCTCCACTTT
TRBJ2-5	.	.	TRBV19	CASSIGSRPLQETQYF	TGTGCCAGTAGTATAGGGTCCAGGCCACTCCAAGAGACCCAGTACTTC
TRBJ2-5	TRBD1	.	TRBV6-1	CASTDGTGGFGQETQYF	TGTGCCAGCACTGATGGGACAGGGGGATTTGGGCAAGAGACCCAGTACTTC
TRBJ1-4	.	.	TRBV30	CAWSVIGGFEKLFF	TGTGCCTGGAGTGTAATAGGGGGTTTTGAAAAACTGTTTTTT
TRBJ1-2	TRBD1	.	TRBV5-6	CASSQTGGADGYTF	TGTGCCAGCAGCCAGACAGGGGGCGCCGATGGCTACACCTTC
TRBJ1-2	.	.	TRBV18	CASSLRDNYGYTF	TGTGCCAGCTCACTTCGGGACAATTATGGCTACACCTTC
TRBJ2-5	TRBD1	.	TRBV7-3	CASSFGTGLQKETQYF	TGTGCCAGCAGCTTTGGGACAGGGCTCCAGAAGGAGACCCAGTACTTC
TRBJ2-3	.	.	TRBV29-1	CSVEEGGPSTDTQYF	TGCAGCGTTGAAGAGGGGGGACCTAGCACAGATACGCAGTATTTT
TRBJ1-2	.	once	TRBV9	CASSVGGRGYTF	TGTGCCAGCAGCGTAGGGGGCCGCGGCTACACCTTC
TRBJ1-6	.	.	TRBV28	CASSYRIDSNYNSPLHF	TGTGCCAGCAGTTACCGTATCGACAGTAACTATAATTCACCCCTCCACTTT
TRBJ1-1	.	once	TRBV5-4	CASSLLRGGGTEAFF	TGTGCCAGCAGCTTGCTCCGAGGGGGGGGCACTGAAGCTTTCTTT
TRBJ1-2	.	few	TRBV6-5	CASSSSGTHNYGYTF	TGTGCCAGCAGTTCTTCCGGGACACACAACTATGGCTACACCTTC
TRBJ1-5	.	.	TRBV6-5	CASSYPGRQGNQPQHF	TGTGCCAGCAGTTACCCTGGTCGCCAGGGAAATCAGCCCCAGCATTTT
TRBJ2-3	TRBD2	.	TRBV11-2	CASSPGLAGADTQYF	TGTGCCAGCAGCCCTGGACTAGCGGGGGCAGATACGCAGTATTTT
TRBJ2-7	.	.	TRBV23-1	CASSRRDTSYEQYF	TGCGCCAGCAGTCGCCGGGACACAAGCTACGAGCAGTACTTC
TRBJ1-2	.	few	TRBV9	CASSVATGSGRGYTF	TGTGCCAGCAGCGTAGCTACGGGGTCAGGACGAGGCTACACCTTC
TRBJ1-1	.	.	TRBV11-2	CASSLELYAEAFF	TGTGCCAGCAGCTTAGAACTGTACGCTGAAGCTTTCTTT
TRBJ1-6	.	.	TRBV9	CASGGGGGQDSPLHF	TGTGCCAGCGGGGGGGGCGGGGGTCAGGATTCACCCCTCCACTTT
TRBJ2-3	TRBD2	.	TRBV4-3	CASSQGTVAGVNIDTQYF	TGCGCCAGCAGCCAAGGGACGGTAGCGGGGGTAAATATAGATACGCAGTATTTT
TRBJ1-1	.	.	TRBV7-9	CASSLGRGGPNTEAFF	TGTGCCAGCAGCTTAGGGAGGGGAGGGCCGAACACTGAAGCTTTCTTT
TRBJ1-1	.	once	TRBV18	CASSPQRGNTEAFF	TGTGCCAGCTCACCGCAACGGGGGAACACTGAAGCTTTCTTT
TRBJ2-1	.	.	TRBV11-3	CASSLASSVDEQFF	TGTGCCAGCAGCTTAGCCTCTAGCGTCGATGAGCAGTTCTTC
TRBJ2-3	.	.	TRBV12-5	CASGLGGSSTDTQYF	TGTGCTAGTGGTTTGGGCGGATCTAGCACAGATACGCAGTATTTT
TRBJ1-1	.	.	TRBV19	CASSQQGSAEAFF	TGTGCCAGTAGTCAACAGGGTAGTGCTGAAGCTTTCTTT
TRBJ2-5	.	.	TRBV5-1	CASSPRAEETQYF	TGCGCCAGCAGCCCCAGGGCGGAAGAGACCCAGTACTTC
TRBJ2-1	TRBD1	.	TRBV4-3	CASSQTGGTNNEQFF	TGCGCCAGCAGCCAAACAGGGGGCACCAACAATGAGCAGTTCTTC
TRBJ2-5	.	.	TRBV5-1	CASSLIPQGRGETQYF	TGCGCCAGCAGCTTGATCCCTCAGGGTAGAGGAGAGACCCAGTACTTC
TRBJ1-2	.	.	TRBV7-2	CASSVNRNPYGYTF	TGTGCCAGCAGCGTAAACAGGAACCCCTATGGCTACACCTTC
TRBJ2-5	.	.	TRBV19	CASSRGSRGETQYF	TGTGCCAGTAGTCGTGGTAGTAGAGGGGAGACCCAGTACTTC
TRBJ2-7	TRBD1	.	TRBV6-1	CASRRQGSYEQYF	TGTGCCAGCAGGAGACAGGGCTCCTACGAGCAGTACTTC
TRBJ1-4	.	.	TRBV28	CASRVGQNMRKLFF	TGTGCCAGCAGGGTGGGGCAGAACATGAGGAAACTGTTTTTT
TRBJ1-2	.	.	TRBV18	CASSPPGGSRGGLFGYTF	TGTGCCAGCTCACCACCGGGAGGATCAAGGGGAGGACTCTTTGGCTACACCTTC
TRBJ1-2	TRBD1	.	TRBV18	CASSRTGDFYGYTF	TGTGCCAGCTCACGGACAGGCGACTTCTATGGCTACACCTTC
TRBJ1-4	TRBD1	.	TRBV10-2	CASSERDRGNEKLFF	TGCGCCAGCAGTGAGCGGGACAGGGGGAATGAAAAACTGTTTTTT